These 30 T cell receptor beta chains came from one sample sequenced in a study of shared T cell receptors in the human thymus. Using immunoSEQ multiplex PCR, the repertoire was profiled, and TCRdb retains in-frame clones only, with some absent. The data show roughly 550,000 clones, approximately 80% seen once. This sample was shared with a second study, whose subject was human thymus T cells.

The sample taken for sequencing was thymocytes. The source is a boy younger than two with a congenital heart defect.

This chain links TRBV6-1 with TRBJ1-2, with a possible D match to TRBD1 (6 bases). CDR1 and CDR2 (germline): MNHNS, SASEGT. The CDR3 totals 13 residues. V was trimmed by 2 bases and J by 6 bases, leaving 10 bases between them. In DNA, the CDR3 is TGTGCCAGCAGTGAACAGGACAGTAATGGCTACACCTTC. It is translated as CASSEQDSNGYTF.

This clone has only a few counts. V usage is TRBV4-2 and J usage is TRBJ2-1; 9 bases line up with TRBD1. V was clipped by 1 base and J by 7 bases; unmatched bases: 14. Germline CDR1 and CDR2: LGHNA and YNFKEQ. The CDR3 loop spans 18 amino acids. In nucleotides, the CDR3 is TGTGCCAGCAGCCAAGCAACTGTCCGGGACAGGGACCATAATGAGCAGTTCTTC. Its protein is CASSQATVRDRDHNEQFF.

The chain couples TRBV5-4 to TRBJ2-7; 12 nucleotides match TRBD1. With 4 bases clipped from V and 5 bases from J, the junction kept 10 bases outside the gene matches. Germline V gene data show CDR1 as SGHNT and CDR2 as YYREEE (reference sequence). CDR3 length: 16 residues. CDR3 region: CASSIKAGTGGDEQYF. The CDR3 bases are TGTGCCAGCAGCATTAAAGCCGGGACAGGGGGCGACGAGCAGTACTTC.

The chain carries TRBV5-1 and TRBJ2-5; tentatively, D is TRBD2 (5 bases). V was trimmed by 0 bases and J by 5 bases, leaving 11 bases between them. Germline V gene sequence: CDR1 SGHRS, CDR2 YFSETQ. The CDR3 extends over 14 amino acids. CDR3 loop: CASSLGAVGETQYF. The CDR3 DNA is TGCGCCAGCAGCTTGGGAGCGGTGGGCGAGACCCAGTACTTC.

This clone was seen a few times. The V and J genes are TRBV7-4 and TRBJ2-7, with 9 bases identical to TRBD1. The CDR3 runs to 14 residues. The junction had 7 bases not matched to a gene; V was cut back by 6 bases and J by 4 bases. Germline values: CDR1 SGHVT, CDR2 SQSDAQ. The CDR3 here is CASRSRDRAYEQYF. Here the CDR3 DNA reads TGTGCCAGCAGGTCCCGGGACAGGGCGTACGAGCAGTACTTC.

This CDR3 reads CASSPGGDFGTDTQYF. CDR3 in DNA: TGCGCCAGCAGCCCGGGGGGGGACTTCGGCACAGATACGCAGTATTTT. V is TRBV4-3 and J is TRBJ2-3, with 8 positions matching TRBD2. V dropped 4 bases and J dropped 1; count of bases not matched to a gene: 7. Germline V lookup: CDR1 LGHNA, CDR2 YSLEER. CDR3 length: 16 residues.

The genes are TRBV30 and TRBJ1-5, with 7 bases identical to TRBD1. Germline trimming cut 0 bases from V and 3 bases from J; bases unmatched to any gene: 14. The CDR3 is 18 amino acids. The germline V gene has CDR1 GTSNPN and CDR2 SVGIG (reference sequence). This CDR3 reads CAWSVQRELGTDNQPQHF. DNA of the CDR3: TGTGCCTGGAGTGTCCAACGCGAGCTTGGGACAGACAATCAGCCCCAGCATTTT.

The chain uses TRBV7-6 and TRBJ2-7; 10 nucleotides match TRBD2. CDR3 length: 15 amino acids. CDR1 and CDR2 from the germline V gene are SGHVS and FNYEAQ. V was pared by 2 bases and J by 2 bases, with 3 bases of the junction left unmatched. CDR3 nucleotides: TGTGCCAGCAGCTTATTAGCGGGAGGAGCCTACGAGCAGTACTTC. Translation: CASSLLAGGAYEQYF.

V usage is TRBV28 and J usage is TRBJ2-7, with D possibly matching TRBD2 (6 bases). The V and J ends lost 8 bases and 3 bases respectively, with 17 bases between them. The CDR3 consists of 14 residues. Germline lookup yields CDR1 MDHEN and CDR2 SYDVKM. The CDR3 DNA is TGTGCCAGCCGCCGGGTAGCGGAACACTACGAGCAGTACTTC. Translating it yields CASRRVAEHYEQYF.

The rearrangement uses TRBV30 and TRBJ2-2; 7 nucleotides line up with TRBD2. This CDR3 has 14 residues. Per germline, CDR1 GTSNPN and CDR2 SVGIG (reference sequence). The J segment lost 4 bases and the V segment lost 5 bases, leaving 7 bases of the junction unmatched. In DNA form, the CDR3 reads TGTGCCTGGGGAGCGGGACTAACCACCGGGGAGCTGTTTTTT. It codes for CAWGAGLTTGELFF.

The CDR3 sequence is CASSCRGLEQYF. The CDR3 nucleotides are TGTGCCAGCAGCTGCAGGGGTCTAGAGCAGTACTTC. V gene TRBV7-9 combines with J gene TRBJ2-7; D is possibly TRBD1 (6 bases). The germline CDR1 and CDR2 sequences are SEHNR and FQNEAQ (reference sequence). The V gene lost 4 bases and the J gene lost 7 bases, with 11 bases spanning the gap. The CDR3 loop spans 12 amino acids.

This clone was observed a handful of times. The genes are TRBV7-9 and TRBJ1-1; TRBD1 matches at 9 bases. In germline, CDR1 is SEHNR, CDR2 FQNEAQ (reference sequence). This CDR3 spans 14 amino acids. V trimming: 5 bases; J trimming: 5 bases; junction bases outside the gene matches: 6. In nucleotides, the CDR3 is TGTGCCAGCAGCCAGGGACAGGGTGTAACTGAAGCTTTCTTT. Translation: CASSQGQGVTEAFF.

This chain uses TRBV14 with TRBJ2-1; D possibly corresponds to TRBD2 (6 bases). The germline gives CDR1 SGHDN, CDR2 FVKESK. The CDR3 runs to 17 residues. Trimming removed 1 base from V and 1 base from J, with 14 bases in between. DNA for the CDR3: TGTGCCAGCAGCCAAGTTAGGAGGGAGGCGTCCTACAATGAGCAGTTCTTC. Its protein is CASSQVRREASYNEQFF.

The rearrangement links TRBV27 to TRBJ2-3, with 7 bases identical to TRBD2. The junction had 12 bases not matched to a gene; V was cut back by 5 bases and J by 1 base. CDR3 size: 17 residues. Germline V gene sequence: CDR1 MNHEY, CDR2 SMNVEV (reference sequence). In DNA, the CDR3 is TGTGCCAGCAGTCCGCTTTCCAGACTAGCAGGCACAGATACGCAGTATTTT. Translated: CASSPLSRLAGTDTQYF.

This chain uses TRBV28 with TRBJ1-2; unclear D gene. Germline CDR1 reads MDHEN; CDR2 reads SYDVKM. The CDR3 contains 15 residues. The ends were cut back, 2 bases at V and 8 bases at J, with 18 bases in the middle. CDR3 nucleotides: TGTGCCAGCAGTTTACTCAGAGGTGCCCGGGGAGGCTACACCTTC. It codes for CASSLLRGARGGYTF.

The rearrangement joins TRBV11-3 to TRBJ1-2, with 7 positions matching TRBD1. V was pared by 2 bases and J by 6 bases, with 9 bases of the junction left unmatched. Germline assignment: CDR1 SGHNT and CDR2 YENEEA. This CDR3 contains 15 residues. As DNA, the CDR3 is TGTGCCAGCAGCTTACCCGGGACAGCAGGCCATGGCTACACCTTC. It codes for CASSLPGTAGHGYTF. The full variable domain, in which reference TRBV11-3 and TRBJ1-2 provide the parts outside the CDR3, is EAGVVQSPRYKIIEKKQPVAFWCNPISGHNTLYWYLQNLGQGPELLIRYENEEAVDDSQLPKDRFSAERLKGVDSTLKIQPAELGDSAVYLCASSLPGTAGHGYTFGSGTRLTVV.

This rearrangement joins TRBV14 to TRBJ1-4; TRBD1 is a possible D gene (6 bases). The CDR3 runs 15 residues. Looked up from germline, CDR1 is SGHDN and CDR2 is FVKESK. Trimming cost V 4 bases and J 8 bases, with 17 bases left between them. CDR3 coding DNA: TGTGCCAGCAGCCGCCTTCCTGAAACAGGGGAAAAACTGTTTTTT. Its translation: CASSRLPETGEKLFF.

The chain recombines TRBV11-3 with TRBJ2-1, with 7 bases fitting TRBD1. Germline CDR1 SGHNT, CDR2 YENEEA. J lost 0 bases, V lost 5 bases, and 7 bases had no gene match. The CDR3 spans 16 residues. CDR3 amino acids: CASSPQGNPSYNEQFF. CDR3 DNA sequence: TGTGCCAGCAGCCCACAGGGGAATCCCTCCTACAATGAGCAGTTCTTC.

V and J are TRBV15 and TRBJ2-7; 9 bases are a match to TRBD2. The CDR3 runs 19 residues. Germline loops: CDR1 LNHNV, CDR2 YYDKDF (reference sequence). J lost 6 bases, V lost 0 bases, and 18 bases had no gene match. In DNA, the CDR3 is TGTGCCACCAGCAGAGACGTTGGGTCGGCGGGAGGGCCCTACGCCGAGCAGTACTTC. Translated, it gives CATSRDVGSAGGPYAEQYF.

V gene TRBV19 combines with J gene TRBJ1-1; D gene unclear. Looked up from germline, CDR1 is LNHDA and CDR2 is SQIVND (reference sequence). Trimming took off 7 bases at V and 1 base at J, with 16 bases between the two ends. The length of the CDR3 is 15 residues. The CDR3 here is CASTVTFEGNTEAFF. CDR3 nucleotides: TGTGCCAGTACCGTGACATTCGAAGGGAACACTGAAGCTTTCTTT.

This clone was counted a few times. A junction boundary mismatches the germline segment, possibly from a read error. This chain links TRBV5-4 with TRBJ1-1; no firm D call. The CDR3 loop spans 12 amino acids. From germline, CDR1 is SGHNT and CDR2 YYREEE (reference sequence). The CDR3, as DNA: TGTGCCAGCAGCTTGGCCGGGGAAAGGCGTCCTTTT. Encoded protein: CASSLAGERRPF.

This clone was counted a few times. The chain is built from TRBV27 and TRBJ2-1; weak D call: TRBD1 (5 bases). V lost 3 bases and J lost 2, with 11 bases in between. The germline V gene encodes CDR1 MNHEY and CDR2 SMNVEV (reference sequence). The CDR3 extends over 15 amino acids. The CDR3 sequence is CASSFVVGAYNEQFF. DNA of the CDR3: TGTGCCAGCAGTTTTGTAGTAGGGGCCTACAATGAGCAGTTCTTC.

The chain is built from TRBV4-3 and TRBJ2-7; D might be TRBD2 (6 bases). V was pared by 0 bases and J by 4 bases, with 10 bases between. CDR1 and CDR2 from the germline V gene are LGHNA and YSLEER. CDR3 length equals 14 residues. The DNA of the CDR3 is TGCGCCAGCAGCCAAGAGGTAGCGGAATACGAGCAGTACTTC. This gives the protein CASSQEVAEYEQYF.

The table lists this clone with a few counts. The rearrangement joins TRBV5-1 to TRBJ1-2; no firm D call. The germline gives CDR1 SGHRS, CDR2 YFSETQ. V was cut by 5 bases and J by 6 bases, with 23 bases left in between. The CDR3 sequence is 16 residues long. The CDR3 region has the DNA TGCGCCAGCAGTTCGGAGGTTGGGGAGGGTGTGGATGGCTACACCTTC. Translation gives CASSSEVGEGVDGYTF.

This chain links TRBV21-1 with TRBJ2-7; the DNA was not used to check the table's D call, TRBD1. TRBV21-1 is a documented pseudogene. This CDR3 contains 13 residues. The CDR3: CASSRGSLYEQYF. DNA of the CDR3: TGTGCCAGCTCGAGGGGGTCGTTATACGAGCAGTACTTC.

The DNA of the CDR3 is TGTGCCAGCGCGGACAGGGTACCTGAAGCTTTCTTT. This gives the protein CASADRVPEAFF. The chain uses TRBV6-1 and TRBJ1-1; 8 bases match TRBD1. Germline trimming cut 8 bases from V and 6 bases from J; bases unmatched to any gene: 5. The germline V gene encodes CDR1 MNHNS and CDR2 SASEGT. The CDR3 length is 12 residues.

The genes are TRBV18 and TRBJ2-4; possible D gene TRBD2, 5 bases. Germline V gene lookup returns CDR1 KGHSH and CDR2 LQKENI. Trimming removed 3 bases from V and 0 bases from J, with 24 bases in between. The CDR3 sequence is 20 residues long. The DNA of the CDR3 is TGTGCCAGCTCACCGTCGGAAGGGAGACACCAACAACTAGCCAAAAACATTCAGTACTTC. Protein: CASSPSEGRHQQLAKNIQYF.

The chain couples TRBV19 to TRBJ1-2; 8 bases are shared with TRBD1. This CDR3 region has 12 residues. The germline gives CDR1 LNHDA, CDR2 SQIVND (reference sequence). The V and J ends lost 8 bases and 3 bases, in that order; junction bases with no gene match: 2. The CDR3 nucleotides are TGTGCCAGTGACAGGGGAGACTATGGCTACACCTTC. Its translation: CASDRGDYGYTF. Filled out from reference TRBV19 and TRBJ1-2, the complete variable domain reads DGGITQSPKYLFRKEGQNVTLSCEQNLNHDAMYWYRQDPGQGLRLIYYSQIVNDFQKGDIAEGYSVSREKKESFPLTVTSAQKNPTAFYLCASDRGDYGYTFGSGTRLTVV.

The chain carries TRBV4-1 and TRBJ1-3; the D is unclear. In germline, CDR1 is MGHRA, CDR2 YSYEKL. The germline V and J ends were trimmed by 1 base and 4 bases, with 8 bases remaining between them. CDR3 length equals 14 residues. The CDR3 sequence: CASSQVRVGNTIYF. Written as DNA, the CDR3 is TGCGCCAGCAGCCAAGTCCGGGTAGGAAACACCATATATTTT.

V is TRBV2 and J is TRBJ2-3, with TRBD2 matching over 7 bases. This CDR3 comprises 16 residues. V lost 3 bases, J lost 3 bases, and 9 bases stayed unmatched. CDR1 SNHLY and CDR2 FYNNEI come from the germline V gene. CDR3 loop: CASSEPSRGGTDTQYF. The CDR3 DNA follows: TGTGCCAGCAGTGAGCCCTCCCGGGGAGGGACAGATACGCAGTATTTT.